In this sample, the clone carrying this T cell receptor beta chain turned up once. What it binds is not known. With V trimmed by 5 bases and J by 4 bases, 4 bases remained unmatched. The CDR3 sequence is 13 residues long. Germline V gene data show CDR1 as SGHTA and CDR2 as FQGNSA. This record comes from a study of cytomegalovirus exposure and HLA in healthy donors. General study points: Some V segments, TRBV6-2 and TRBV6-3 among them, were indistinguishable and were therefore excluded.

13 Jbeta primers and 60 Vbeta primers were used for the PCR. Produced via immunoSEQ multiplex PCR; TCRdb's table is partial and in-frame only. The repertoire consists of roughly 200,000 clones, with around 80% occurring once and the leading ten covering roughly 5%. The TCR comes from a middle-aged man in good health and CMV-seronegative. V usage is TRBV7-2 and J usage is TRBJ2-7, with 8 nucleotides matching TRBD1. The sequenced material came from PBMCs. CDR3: CASSPGQGYEQYF. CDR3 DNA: TGTGCCAGCAGCCCCGGACAGGGTTACGAGCAGTACTTC.